This note documents a single TCR beta chain sequence. Methods used by the authors: The authors estimated nucleated cell counts from reference gene primer amplification. The data were produced by immunoSEQ multiplex PCR, yet TCRdb's version contains in-frame clones alone and is incomplete. The DNA was the basis for D and trimming; V, J and clone size are from that table. The data contain 90,000 to 100,000 clones, 65% to 85% of them singletons. The entry originates in a study of blood T cell repertoires in COVID-19. About the study: The United States, Italy and Spain provided the acute and convalescent COVID-19 samples. Nucleic acid was either cDNA or gDNA, and it came from T cells, B-cell-depleted T cells, or PBMCs.

The V end was cut by 8 bases, the J end by 4 bases, with 12 bases between. The germline gives CDR1 MNHEY, CDR2 SVGAGI. CDR3 length equals 12 residues. The specimen sequenced was peripheral blood. This sequence was found in a man aged 55 to 69 with acute or convalescent COVID-19. The chain combines TRBV6-5 with TRBJ2-7, with D maybe TRBD2 (6 bases). The DNA for the CDR3 is TGTGCCAGCCGCGGGACGTTATACGAGCAGTACTTC. It specifies CASRGTLYEQYF.